This T cell receptor (beta chain) was documented in a study of blood T cell repertoires in COVID-19. The CDR3 length is 12 residues. Trimming left V 2 bases short and J 4 bases short, with 4 bases between. Germline V CDR1 and CDR2: SGHNT, YYREEE (reference sequence). The authors' processing: Scientists estimated how many nucleated cells there were by amplifying reference gene primers. Sequencing used immunoSEQ multiplex PCR; TCRdb keeps in-frame clones, though not all of them. V and J calls and clone size come straight from that table; D and trimming were deduced from the DNA. Of 450,000 or so clones listed, around 91% were seen once; the top ten hold under 2%.

Sequenced material: peripheral blood. J is TRBJ2-1 and V is TRBV5-4; no clear D gene. The receptor was derived from a middle-aged woman with COVID-19, enrolled during active disease. As DNA, the CDR3 is TGTGCCAGCAGCTTTTCTTACAATGAGCAGTTCTTC. The encoded protein is CASSFSYNEQFF.